This record concerns one T cell receptor beta chain sequence. Other DNA sequences in the same sample also yield this CDR3. The CDR3 is 15 residues long. Trimming took 2 bases from V and 1 from J; bases not matched to a gene: 2. CDR1 and CDR2 (germline): SGHTA, FQGTGA. Under the authors' procedure: From reference gene primer amplification, estimates of nucleated cell counts were derived. The data were produced by immunoSEQ multiplex PCR, yet TCRdb's version contains in-frame clones alone and is incomplete. D and trimming come from the DNA, and the V and J calls and clone size come from that table. The table shows 300,000 to 400,000 clones, with about 91% occurring only once. This sample is drawn from a study of blood T cell repertoires in COVID-19. On the study more broadly: The study drew acute and convalescent COVID-19 samples from the United States, Italy and Spain. T cells, B-cell-depleted T cells, or PBMCs supplied cDNA or gDNA.

It was during active infection that Seattle patients were enrolled and then longitudinally followed. Source material: peripheral blood. The chain carries TRBV7-3 and TRBJ2-3; 8 bases align to TRBD1. The sequence was obtained from a man aged 25-45 years with COVID-19, enrolled during active disease. CDR3 residues: CASSLGGQGTDTQYF. CDR3 in DNA: TGTGCCAGCAGCTTAGGGGGACAGGGCACAGATACGCAGTATTTT. Variable domain in full (rest from reference TRBV7-3 and TRBJ2-3): GAGVSQTPSNKVTEKGKYVELRCDPISGHTALYWYRQSLGQGPEFLIYFQGTGAADDSGLPNDRFFAVRPEGSVSTLKIQRTERGDSAVYLCASSLGGQGTDTQYFGPGTRLTVL.